This passage covers 30 T cell receptor beta chains from one sample sequenced in a study of T cell responses to AZD1222 COVID-19 vaccine. TCRdb's copy holds only in-frame clones and misses some; the assay was immunoSEQ multiplex PCR. The sample has some 120,000 clones; approximately 90% are singletons. The source was peripheral blood, collected on day 0 of MenACWY control vaccination. The receptors were sampled from an adult in good health.

The chain joins TRBV11-2 to TRBJ2-7, with D hard to call. CDR1 and CDR2 from the germline V gene are SGHAT and FQNNGV. The CDR3 is made up of 13 amino acids. V gave up 0 bases and J gave up 5 bases, with 8 bases separating them. CDR3 sequence: CASSLDQFDEQYF. CDR3 coding DNA: TGTGCCAGCAGCTTAGATCAGTTCGACGAGCAGTACTTC.

The V call is TRBV7-8, the J call TRBJ2-7; D is possibly TRBD2 (5 bases). Trimming shortened V by 1 base and J by 9 bases, and 10 bases separated the two germline ends. Germline CDR1 reads SGHVS; CDR2 reads FQNEAQ. CDR3 length equals 12 residues. The CDR3 reads CASSLDSGVQYF. Written as DNA, the CDR3 is TGTGCCAGCAGCTTAGACTCCGGGGTGCAGTACTTC.

The V and J genes are TRBV5-4 and TRBJ1-1; no clear D. Trimming pared 4 bases from V and 5 bases from J, leaving 18 bases between. CDR3 length: 15 residues. Per the germline V gene, CDR1 is SGHNT and CDR2 is YYREEE (reference sequence). The CDR3, as DNA: TGTGCCAGCAGCACGGCGGGCAGCCAGCGGACTGAAGCTTTCTTT. Residues: CASSTAGSQRTEAFF.

The rearrangement links TRBV6-5 to TRBJ2-5; 7 bases are shared with TRBD1. There are 14 residues in the CDR3. The germline V gene encodes CDR1 MNHEY and CDR2 SVGAGI. Trimming cost V 2 bases and J 5 bases; bases outside gene matches: 5. CDR3 nucleotides: TGTGCCAGCAGTTACCGACAGGGAGTGGAGACCCAGTACTTC. The encoded protein is CASSYRQGVETQYF.

The rearrangement links TRBV5-4 to TRBJ1-3; a weak D match, TRBD1 (5 bases). This CDR3 region has 14 residues. Trimming took 5 bases from V and 1 from J, leaving 10 bases between them. Germline V gene data show CDR1 as SGHNT and CDR2 as YYREEE (reference sequence). CDR3 in DNA: TGTGCCAGCAGGTCAACAGGATCTGGAAACACCATATATTTT. Its translation: CASRSTGSGNTIYF.

The chain couples TRBV7-3 to TRBJ1-2, with D perhaps matching TRBD1 (6 bases). CDR1 is SGHTA, CDR2 FQGTGA, per germline. CDR3 length: 13 residues. Trimming left V 5 bases short and J 3 bases short, with 10 bases between. The CDR3 DNA reads as TGTGCCAGCAGCCCCGGACAGCACTATGGCTACACCTTC. Its translation is CASSPGQHYGYTF. The variable domain in full, with the rest retrieved from reference TRBV7-3 and TRBJ1-2, is GAGVSQTPSNKVTEKGKYVELRCDPISGHTALYWYRQSLGQGPEFLIYFQGTGAADDSGLPNDRFFAVRPEGSVSTLKIQRTERGDSAVYLCASSPGQHYGYTFGSGTRLTVV.

V usage is TRBV6-5 and J usage is TRBJ2-7; D might be TRBD1 (5 bases). The CDR3 has 13 residues. From germline, CDR1 is MNHEY and CDR2 SVGAGI. V was cut by 7 bases and J by 4 bases, with 14 bases left in between. CDR3 region: CASTKGQGYEQYF. As DNA, the CDR3 is TGTGCCAGCACCAAGGGCCAGGGTTACGAGCAGTACTTC.

A few counts support this clone. The rearrangement joins TRBV11-2 to TRBJ2-1; D gene unclear. V was shortened by 0 bases and J by 5 bases, with 5 bases between the two germline ends. Germline V lookup: CDR1 SGHAT, CDR2 FQNNGV. The CDR3 spans 13 residues. The chain's CDR3 is CASSLDRHNEQFF. CDR3 nucleotides: TGTGCCAGCAGCTTAGATAGGCACAATGAGCAGTTCTTC.

This rearrangement joins TRBV27 to TRBJ2-3; TRBD2 agrees at 10 bases. In germline, CDR1 is MNHEY, CDR2 SMNVEV (reference sequence). V lost 2 bases to trimming and J lost 2 bases; unmatched junction nucleotides: 1. The CDR3 contains 15 residues. DNA for the CDR3: TGTGCCAGCAGTTTACTAGCGGGAGTCACAGATACGCAGTATTTT. Encoded protein: CASSLLAGVTDTQYF.

The chain carries TRBV3-1 (or the pseudogene TRBV3-2) and TRBJ1-1; TRBD1 might be the D (5 bases). Germline V lookup: CDR1 LGHDT, CDR2 YNNKEL (reference sequence). The V and J ends lost 1 base and 3 bases respectively, with 9 bases between them. The CDR3 is 14 amino acids. The CDR3 DNA is TGTGCCAGCAGCCAAGGTCTGGGGGACACTGAAGCTTTCTTT. Its protein is CASSQGLGDTEAFF.

The J gene is TRBJ1-2, the V gene TRBV5-5; 7 positions match TRBD1. Germline V lookup: CDR1 SGHKS, CDR2 YYEKEE (reference sequence). The CDR3 runs to 14 residues. The junction had 5 bases not matched to a gene; V was cut back by 2 bases and J by 4 bases. The CDR3 here is CASSFGQVRYGYTF. The CDR3 DNA reads as TGTGCCAGCAGCTTTGGACAGGTCCGCTATGGCTACACCTTC.

V is TRBV21-1 and J is TRBJ2-1; the table calls TRBD1, which could not be checked here. TRBV21-1 is annotated as a pseudogene. The CDR3 consists of 16 residues. CDR3: CASSTSGRTGVNEQFF. As DNA, the CDR3 is TGTGCCAGCAGCACCTCAGGCAGGACAGGGGTCAATGAGCAGTTCTTC.

V usage is TRBV10-3 and J usage is TRBJ1-3; D is ambiguous. V shed 4 bases and J shed 3 bases, with 10 bases lying between them. The CDR3 sequence is 14 residues long. Germline V gene data show CDR1 as ENHRY and CDR2 as SYGVKD. The CDR3 nucleotides are TGTGCCATCAGTGCTGCCGGACGTGGAAACACCATATATTTT. Translating gives CAISAAGRGNTIYF.

The rearrangement uses TRBV4-3 and TRBJ2-7; D not resolved. Germline CDR1 is LGHNA and CDR2 is YSLEER. The CDR3 spans 18 residues. The V gene lost 1 base and the J gene lost 1 base, with 20 bases spanning the gap. This chain's CDR3 is CASSQGRVDLGRSYEQYF. As DNA, the CDR3 is TGCGCCAGCAGCCAAGGAAGGGTGGACCTCGGACGTTCCTACGAGCAGTACTTC.

The chain couples TRBV7-6 to TRBJ1-1; D gene unclear. Looked up from germline, CDR1 is SGHVS and CDR2 is FNYEAQ. V lost 4 bases to trimming and J lost 4 bases, with 16 bases between them. The length of the CDR3 is 15 residues. The DNA for the CDR3 is TGTGCCAGCAGCTCAAAAGCGGGAGGAGGCACTGAAGCTTTCTTT. This sequence encodes CASSSKAGGGTEAFF. Supplemented by reference TRBV7-6 and TRBJ1-1, the full variable domain reads GAGVSQSPRYKVTKRGQDVALRCDPISGHVSLYWYRQALGQGPEFLTYFNYEAQQDKSGLPNDRFSAERPEGSISTLTIQRTEQRDSAMYRCASSSKAGGGTEAFFGQGTRLTVV.

CDR3 sequence (DNA): TGTGCCAGCAGCTCCCGGGACAGGGCATACGAGCAGTACTTC. Protein: CASSSRDRAYEQYF. This chain links TRBV7-9 with TRBJ2-7; 9 bases are a match to TRBD1. V gave up 4 bases and J gave up 4 bases; unmatched junction bases: 5. This CDR3 has 14 amino acids. The V gene's germline CDR1 is SEHNR and CDR2 FQNEAQ (reference sequence). Full variable domain (rest looked up from reference TRBV7-9 and TRBJ2-7): DTGVSQNPRHKITKRGQNVTFRCDPISEHNRLYWYRQTLGQGPEFLTYFQNEAQLEKSRLLSDRFSAERPKGSFSTLEIQRTEQGDSAMYLCASSSRDRAYEQYFGPGTRLTVT.

The J gene is TRBJ1-1, the V gene TRBV7-8; TRBD1 is a possible D gene (6 bases). Germline CDR1 is SGHVS and CDR2 is FQNEAQ. The CDR3 is 15 residues long. V was trimmed by 5 bases and J by 1 base, leaving 14 bases between them. CDR3 region: CASSTTLTGNTEAFF. The CDR3 DNA reads as TGTGCCAGCAGCACGACCTTGACAGGGAACACTGAAGCTTTCTTT.

V is TRBV11-1 and J is TRBJ2-5, with D possibly matching TRBD1 (7 bases). Germline V gives CDR1 SGHAT, CDR2 FQDESV (reference sequence). Trimming left V 1 base short and J 2 bases short, with 11 bases between. The CDR3 runs 15 residues. CDR3 sequence reads: CASSLGRGRQETQYF. The CDR3, as DNA: TGTGCCAGCAGCTTAGGGAGGGGGCGGCAAGAGACCCAGTACTTC.

The chain combines TRBV30 with TRBJ1-4, with 7 nucleotides matching TRBD1. Germline loops: CDR1 GTSNPN, CDR2 SVGIG (reference sequence). CDR3 length: 16 residues. V lost 0 bases, J lost 8 bases, and 12 bases stayed unmatched. DNA for the CDR3: TGTGCCTGGAGTGTAAGTCAGGGGGACGGAATGGAAAAACTGTTTTTT. It encodes CAWSVSQGDGMEKLFF.

This clone has only a few counts. This chain connects TRBV6-5 to TRBJ2-7; 11 bases are a match to TRBD1. V shed 7 bases and J 3 bases; nucleotides not matched to a gene: 8. This CDR3 has 15 amino acids. Germline CDR1 reads MNHEY; CDR2 reads SVGAGI. The CDR3 nucleotides read TGTGCCAGCACCAACTCCGGGACAGGGGGCTACGAGCAGTACTTC. Translation gives CASTNSGTGGYEQYF.

This chain uses TRBV7-3 with TRBJ2-7; 9 nucleotides match TRBD2. Looked up from germline, CDR1 is SGHTA and CDR2 is FQGTGA. With 4 bases clipped from V and 7 bases from J, the junction kept 5 bases outside the gene matches. The CDR3 runs 13 residues. The CDR3 here is CASSSLAGAEQYF. Here the CDR3 DNA reads TGTGCCAGCAGCTCGTTAGCGGGGGCGGAGCAGTACTTC.

CDR3 region: CASSYSLGNYEQYF. The CDR3 DNA sequence: TGTGCCAGCAGTTACTCGTTGGGGAACTACGAGCAGTACTTC. This chain links TRBV6-5 with TRBJ2-7; D not resolved. Per germline, CDR1 MNHEY and CDR2 SVGAGI. The V end was cut by 0 bases, the J end by 3 bases, with 9 bases between. The CDR3 spans 14 residues.

V and J are TRBV5-8 and TRBJ2-7; 7 bases align to TRBD2. CDR3 length: 14 residues. Germline V CDR1 and CDR2: SGHTS, YDEGEE. V lost 0 bases to trimming and J lost 7 bases; unmatched junction nucleotides: 7. As DNA, the CDR3 is TGTGCCAGCAGCTTGGATGGGGGAGGGAATGAGCAGTACTTC. It encodes CASSLDGGGNEQYF.

The rearrangement joins TRBV5-1 to TRBJ1-1; D might be TRBD1 (6 bases). Trimming pared 4 bases from V and 8 bases from J, leaving 18 bases between. The CDR3 totals 14 residues. Germline V gives CDR1 SGHRS, CDR2 YFSETQ. CDR3 DNA: TGCGCCAGCAGCCCCCCGGGGGGCGCGGTAGAAGCTTTCTTT. Protein: CASSPPGGAVEAFF.

This clone has only one observation. The gene calls are TRBV9 and TRBJ1-4, with 10 bases aligning to TRBD1. This CDR3 has 15 residues. Germline V gene sequence: CDR1 SGDLS, CDR2 YYNGEE. J was trimmed by 7 bases and V by 4 bases; bases with no gene match: 7. The DNA of the CDR3 is TGTGCCAGCAGCCCCGGGACAGGGGCAGCTGAAAAACTGTTTTTT. This codes for CASSPGTGAAEKLFF.

This clone was counted once. The V gene is TRBV11-3, the J gene TRBJ2-5; 12 positions match TRBD1. Germline V lookup: CDR1 SGHNT, CDR2 YENEEA. The junction had 9 bases not matched to a gene; V was cut back by 5 bases and J by 5 bases. CDR3 length equals 16 residues. The CDR3 sequence is CASSDRDRGPDETQYF. Written as DNA, the CDR3 is TGTGCCAGCAGCGACAGGGACAGGGGGCCTGATGAGACCCAGTACTTC.

This chain uses TRBV6-5 with TRBJ2-3, with a tentative D call TRBD2 (5 bases). The germline V and J ends were trimmed by 4 bases and 5 bases, with 7 bases remaining between them. The CDR3 totals 12 residues. Looked up from germline, CDR1 is MNHEY and CDR2 is SVGAGI. CDR3 loop: CASSSEGDTQYF. In DNA, the CDR3 is TGTGCCAGCAGTTCCGAGGGAGATACGCAGTATTTT.

The CDR3 sequence: CASSIRGGADGYTF. The CDR3 DNA is TGTGCCAGTAGTATTCGAGGGGGGGCGGATGGCTACACCTTC. The gene calls are TRBV19 and TRBJ1-2; tentatively, D is TRBD1 (6 bases). Germline CDR1 reads LNHDA; CDR2 reads SQIVND (reference sequence). CDR3 length: 14 residues. V lost 3 bases and J lost 6, with 14 bases in between.

This clone was counted only a few times. The rearrangement links TRBV7-2 to TRBJ1-6, with unresolved D. Germline lookup yields CDR1 SGHTA and CDR2 FQGNSA. The V and J ends lost 4 bases and 5 bases respectively, with 0 bases between them. This CDR3 spans 11 amino acids. The CDR3 coding sequence is TGTGCCAGCAGCTATAATTCACCCCTCCACTTT. The encoded protein is CASSYNSPLHF. Complete variable domain (other parts from reference TRBV7-2 and TRBJ1-6): GAGVSQSPSNKVTEKGKDVELRCDPISGHTALYWYRQSLGQGLEFLIYFQGNSAPDKSGLPSDRFSAERTGGSVSTLTIQRTQQEDSAVYLCASSYNSPLHFGNGTRLTVT.

The chain links TRBV5-4 to TRBJ2-3; D might be TRBD2 (7 bases). V was cut by 4 bases and J by 5 bases, with 17 bases left in between. The length of the CDR3 is 15 residues. Looked up from germline, CDR1 is SGHNT and CDR2 is YYREEE (reference sequence). CDR3 loop: CASSPEGGTKDTQYF. The CDR3 DNA follows: TGTGCCAGCAGCCCGGAGGGAGGGACAAAAGATACGCAGTATTTT.